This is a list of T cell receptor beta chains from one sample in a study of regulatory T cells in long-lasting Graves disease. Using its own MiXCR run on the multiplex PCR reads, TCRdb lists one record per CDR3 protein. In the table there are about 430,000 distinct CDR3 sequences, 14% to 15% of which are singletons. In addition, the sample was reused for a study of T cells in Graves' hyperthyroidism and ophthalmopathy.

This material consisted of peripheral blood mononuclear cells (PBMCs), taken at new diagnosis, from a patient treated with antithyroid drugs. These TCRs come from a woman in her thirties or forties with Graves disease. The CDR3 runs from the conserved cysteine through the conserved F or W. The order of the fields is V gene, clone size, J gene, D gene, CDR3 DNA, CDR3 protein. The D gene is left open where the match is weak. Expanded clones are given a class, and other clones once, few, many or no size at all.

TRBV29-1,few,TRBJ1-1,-,TGCAGCGTTGCGGGACAAACGGTGGGCACTGAAGCTTTCTTT,CSVAGQTVGTEAFF
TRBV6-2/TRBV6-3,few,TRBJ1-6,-,TGTGCCAGCAGTCAGAACTCCAATTCACCCCTCCACTTT,CASSQNSNSPLHF
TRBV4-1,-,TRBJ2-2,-,TGCGCCAGCAGCCAAGGCTCGGGCAGTTCCGGGGAGCTGTTTTTT,CASSQGSGSSGELFF
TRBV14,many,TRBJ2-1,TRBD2,TGTGCCAGCAGCCCAAAAGACATACTAGCGGTCTCCTACAATGAGCAGTTCTTC,CASSPKDILAVSYNEQFF
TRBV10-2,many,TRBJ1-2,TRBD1,TGCGCCAGCAGTGGGGACAGACCCTATGGCTACACCTTC,CASSGDRPYGYTF
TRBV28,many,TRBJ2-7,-,TGTGCCAGCAGCATCGGGAGCGAGCAGTACTTC,CASSIGSEQYF
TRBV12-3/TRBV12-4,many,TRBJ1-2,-,TGTGCCAGCAGTTCTGGACAGTATGGCTACACCTTC,CASSSGQYGYTF
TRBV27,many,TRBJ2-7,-,TGTGCCAGCAGTTTAATCGTCGGGGGACACCAAGCCTACGAGCAGTACTTC,CASSLIVGGHQAYEQYF
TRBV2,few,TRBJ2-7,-,TGTGCCAGCAGTGAAAATGCCTACGAGCAGTACTTC,CASSENAYEQYF
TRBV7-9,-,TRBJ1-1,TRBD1,TGTGCCAGCAGCGTACGGACAGGGGAGAACACTGAAGCTTTCTTT,CASSVRTGENTEAFF
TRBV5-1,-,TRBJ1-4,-,TGCGCCAGCAGCTTGGGAGCAGGGGAGGAAAAACTGTTTTTT,CASSLGAGEEKLFF
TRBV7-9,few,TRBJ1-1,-,TGTGCCAGCGCCGACAGAATGAACACTGAAGCTTTCTTT,CASADRMNTEAFF
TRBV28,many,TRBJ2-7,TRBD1,TGTGCCAGCCACACCTCGGACAGGGAACTTCCCGAGTGGTACTTC,CASHTSDRELPEWYF
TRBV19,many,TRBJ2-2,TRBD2,TGTGCCAGTAAGAAGCGGGAGGGCACCGGGGAGCTGTTTTTT,CASKKREGTGELFF
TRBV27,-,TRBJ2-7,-,TGTGCCAGCAGTTTATACGGTGAATCCTACGAGCAGTACTTC,CASSLYGESYEQYF
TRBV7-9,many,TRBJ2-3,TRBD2,TGTGCCAGCAGCTCGGGACTAGCGGGAGTTGATACGCAGTATTTT,CASSSGLAGVDTQYF
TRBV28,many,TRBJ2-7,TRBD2,TGTGCCAGCAGTTTCTTGATTAGCGGGACTAGCGAGCAGTACTTC,CASSFLISGTSEQYF
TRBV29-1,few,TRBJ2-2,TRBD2,TGCAGCACGGGGGGAGTCACCGGGGAGCTGTTTTTT,CSTGGVTGELFF
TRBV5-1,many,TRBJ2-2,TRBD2,TGCGCCAGCAGCTTGGAGGCGGGAGTCGCGAACACCGGGGAGCTGTTTTTT,CASSLEAGVANTGELFF
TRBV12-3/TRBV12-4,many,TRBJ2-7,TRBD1,TGTGCCAGCAGTTCACGGACAGGGCCTCCCTACGAGCAGTACTTC,CASSSRTGPPYEQYF
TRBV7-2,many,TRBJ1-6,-,TGTGCCAGCAGCCCCTCGGGAGGGGGTTCACCCCTCCACTTT,CASSPSGGGSPLHF
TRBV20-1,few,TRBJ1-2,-,TGCAGTGCCCTCCGGGGGGGGGCCTATGGCTACACCTTC,CSALRGGAYGYTF
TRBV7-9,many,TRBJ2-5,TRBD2,TGTGCCAGCAGCTTACCTAGCGGACCCCAAGAGACCCAGTACTTC,CASSLPSGPQETQYF
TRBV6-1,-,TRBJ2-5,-,TGTGCCAGCAGCGCCGACCCCCCCCAGTACTTC,CASSADPPQYF
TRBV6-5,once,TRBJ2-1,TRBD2,TGTGCCAGCAGTTATTTAGCCAGCGGGGCTGAGGTGGGTGAGCAGTTCTTC,CASSYLASGAEVGEQFF
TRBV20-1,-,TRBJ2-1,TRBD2,TGCAGTGCTATTTCTGTGACTAGCGGGACACACAATGAGCAGTTCTTC,CSAISVTSGTHNEQFF
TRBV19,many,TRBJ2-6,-,TGTGCCAGTAGTCCCTGGGCTGGGGCCAACGTCCTGACTTTC,CASSPWAGANVLTF
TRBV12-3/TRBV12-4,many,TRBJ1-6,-,TGTGCCAGCAAAGAACAGGGAAACATGAATTCACCCCTCCACTTT,CASKEQGNMNSPLHF